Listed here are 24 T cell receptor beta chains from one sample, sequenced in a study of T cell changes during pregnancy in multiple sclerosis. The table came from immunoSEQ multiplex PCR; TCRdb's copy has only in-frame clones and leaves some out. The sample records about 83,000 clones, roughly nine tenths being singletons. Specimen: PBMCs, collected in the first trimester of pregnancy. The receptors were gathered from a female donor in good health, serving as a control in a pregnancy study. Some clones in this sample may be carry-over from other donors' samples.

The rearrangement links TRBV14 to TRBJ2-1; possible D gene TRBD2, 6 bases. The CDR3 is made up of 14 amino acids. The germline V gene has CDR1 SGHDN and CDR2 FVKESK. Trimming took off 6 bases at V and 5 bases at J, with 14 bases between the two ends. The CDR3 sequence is CASSLGGRHNEQFF. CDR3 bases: TGTGCCAGCAGTCTTGGGGGGAGGCACAATGAGCAGTTCTTC.

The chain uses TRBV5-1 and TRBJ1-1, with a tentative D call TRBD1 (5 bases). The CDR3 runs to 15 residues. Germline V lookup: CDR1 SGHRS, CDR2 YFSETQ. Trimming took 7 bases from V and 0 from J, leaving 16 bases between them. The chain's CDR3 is CASGPNPGLNTEAFF. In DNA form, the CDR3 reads TGCGCCAGCGGCCCGAATCCAGGGCTGAACACTGAAGCTTTCTTT.

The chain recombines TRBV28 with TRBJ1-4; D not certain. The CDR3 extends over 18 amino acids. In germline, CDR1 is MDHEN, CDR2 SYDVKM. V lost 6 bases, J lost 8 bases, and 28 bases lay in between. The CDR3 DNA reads TGTGCCAGCAGCCAAAAGGTCGGGGAGAGGAAAGTTAAGGAAAAACTGTTTTTT. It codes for CASSQKVGERKVKEKLFF.

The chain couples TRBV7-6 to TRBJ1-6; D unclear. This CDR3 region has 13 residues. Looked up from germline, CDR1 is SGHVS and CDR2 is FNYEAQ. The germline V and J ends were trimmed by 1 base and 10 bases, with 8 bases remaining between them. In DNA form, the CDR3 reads TGTGCCAGCAGCTTAGTGTACGGGTCACCCCTCCACTTT. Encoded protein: CASSLVYGSPLHF. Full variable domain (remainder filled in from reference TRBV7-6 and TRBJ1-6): GAGVSQSPRYKVTKRGQDVALRCDPISGHVSLYWYRQALGQGPEFLTYFNYEAQQDKSGLPNDRFSAERPEGSISTLTIQRTEQRDSAMYRCASSLVYGSPLHFGNGTRLTVT.

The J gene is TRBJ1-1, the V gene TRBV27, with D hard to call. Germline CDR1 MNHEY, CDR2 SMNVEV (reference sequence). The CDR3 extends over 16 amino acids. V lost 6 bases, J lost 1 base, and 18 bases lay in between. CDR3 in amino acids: CASRDWQASSNTEAFF. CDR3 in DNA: TGTGCCAGCAGGGATTGGCAGGCATCCTCGAACACTGAAGCTTTCTTT.

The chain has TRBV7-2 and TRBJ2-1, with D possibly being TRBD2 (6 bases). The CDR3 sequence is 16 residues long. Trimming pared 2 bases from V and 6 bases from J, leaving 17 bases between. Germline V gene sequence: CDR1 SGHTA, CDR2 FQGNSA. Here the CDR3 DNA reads TGTGCCAGCAGCTTAAAAGGGTTAGCGGTCCCCAATGAGCAGTTCTTC. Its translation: CASSLKGLAVPNEQFF.

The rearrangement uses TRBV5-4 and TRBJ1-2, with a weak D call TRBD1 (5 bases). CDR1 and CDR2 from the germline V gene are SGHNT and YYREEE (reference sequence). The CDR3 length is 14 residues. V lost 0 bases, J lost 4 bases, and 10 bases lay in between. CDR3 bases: TGTGCCAGCAGCTTGGTGGCAGGGCCCTATGGCTACACCTTC. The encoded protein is CASSLVAGPYGYTF.

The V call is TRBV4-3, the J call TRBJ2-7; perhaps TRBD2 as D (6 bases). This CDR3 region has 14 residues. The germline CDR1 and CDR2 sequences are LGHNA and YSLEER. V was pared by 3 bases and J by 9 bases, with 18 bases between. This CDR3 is CASSQGLAYVGQYF. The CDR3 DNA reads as TGCGCCAGCAGCCAGGGACTCGCTTACGTTGGGCAGTACTTC.

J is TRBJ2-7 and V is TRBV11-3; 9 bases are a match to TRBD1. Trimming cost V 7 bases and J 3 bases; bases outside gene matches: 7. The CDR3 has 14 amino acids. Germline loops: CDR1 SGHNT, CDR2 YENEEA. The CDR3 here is CASKGTGYSYEQYF. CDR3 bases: TGTGCCAGCAAGGGGACAGGGTATAGCTACGAGCAGTACTTC.

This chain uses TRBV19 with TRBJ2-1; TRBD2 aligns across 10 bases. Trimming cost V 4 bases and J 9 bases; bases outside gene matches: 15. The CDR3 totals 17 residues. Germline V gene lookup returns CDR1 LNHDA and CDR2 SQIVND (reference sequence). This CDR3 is CASSRRSVLAGRGEQFF. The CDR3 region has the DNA TGTGCCAGTAGTAGAAGGTCTGTACTAGCGGGAAGAGGTGAGCAGTTCTTC.

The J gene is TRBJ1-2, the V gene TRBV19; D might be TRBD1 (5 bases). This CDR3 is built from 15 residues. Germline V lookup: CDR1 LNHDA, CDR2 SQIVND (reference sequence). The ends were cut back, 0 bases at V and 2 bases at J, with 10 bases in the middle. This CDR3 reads CASSIDETVNYGYTF. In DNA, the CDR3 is TGTGCCAGTAGTATAGATGAGACAGTAAACTATGGCTACACCTTC.

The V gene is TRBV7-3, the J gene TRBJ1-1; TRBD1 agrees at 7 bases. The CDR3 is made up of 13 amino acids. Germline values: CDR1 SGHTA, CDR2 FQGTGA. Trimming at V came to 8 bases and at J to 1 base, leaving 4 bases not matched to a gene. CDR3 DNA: TGTGCCAGCGGACAGGCGGGGAACACTGAAGCTTTCTTT. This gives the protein CASGQAGNTEAFF.

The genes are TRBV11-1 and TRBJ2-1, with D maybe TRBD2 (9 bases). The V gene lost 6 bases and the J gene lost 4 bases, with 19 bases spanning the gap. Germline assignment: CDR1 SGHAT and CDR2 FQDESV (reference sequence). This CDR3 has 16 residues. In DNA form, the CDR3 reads TGTGCCAGCAGTCCAGGGGGCGGGGGGGTGTACAATGAGCAGTTCTTC. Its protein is CASSPGGGGVYNEQFF.

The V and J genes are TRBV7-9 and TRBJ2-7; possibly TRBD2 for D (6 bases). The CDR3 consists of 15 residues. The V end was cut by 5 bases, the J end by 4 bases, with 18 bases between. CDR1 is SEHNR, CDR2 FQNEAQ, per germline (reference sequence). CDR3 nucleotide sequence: TGTGCCAGCAGCCTAGAGGCGGGGAAGACATACGAGCAGTACTTC. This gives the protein CASSLEAGKTYEQYF.

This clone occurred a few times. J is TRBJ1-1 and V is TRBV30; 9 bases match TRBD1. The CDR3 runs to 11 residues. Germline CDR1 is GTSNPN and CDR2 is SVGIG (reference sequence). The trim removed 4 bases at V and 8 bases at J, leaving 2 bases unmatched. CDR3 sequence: CAWKGTGEAFF. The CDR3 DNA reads TGTGCCTGGAAAGGGACAGGGGAAGCTTTCTTT. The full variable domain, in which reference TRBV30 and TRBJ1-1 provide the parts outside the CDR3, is SQTIHQWPATLVQPVGSPLSLECTVEGTSNPNLYWYRQAAGRGLQLLFYSVGIGQISSEVPQNLSASRPQDRQFILSSKKLLLSDSGFYLCAWKGTGEAFFGQGTRLTVV.

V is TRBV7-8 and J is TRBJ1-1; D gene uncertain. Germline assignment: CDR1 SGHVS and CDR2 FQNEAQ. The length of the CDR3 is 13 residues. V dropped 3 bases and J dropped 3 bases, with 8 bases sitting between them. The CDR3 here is CASSFDGDTEAFF. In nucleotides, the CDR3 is TGTGCCAGCAGCTTCGACGGGGACACTGAAGCTTTCTTT.

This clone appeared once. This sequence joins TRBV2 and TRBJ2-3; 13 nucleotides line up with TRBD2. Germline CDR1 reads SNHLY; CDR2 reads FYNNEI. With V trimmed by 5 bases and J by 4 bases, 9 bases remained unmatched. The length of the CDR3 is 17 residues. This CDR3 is CASSLGLAGVPSDTQYF. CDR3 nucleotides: TGTGCCAGCAGTCTCGGACTAGCGGGAGTTCCTTCAGATACGCAGTATTTT.

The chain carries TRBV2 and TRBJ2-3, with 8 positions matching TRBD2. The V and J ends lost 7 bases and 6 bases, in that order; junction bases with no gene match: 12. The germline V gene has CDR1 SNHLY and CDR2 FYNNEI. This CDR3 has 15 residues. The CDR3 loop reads CASTGGRGASDTQYF. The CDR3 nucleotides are TGTGCCAGCACTGGGGGGCGGGGGGCCTCGGATACGCAGTATTTT.

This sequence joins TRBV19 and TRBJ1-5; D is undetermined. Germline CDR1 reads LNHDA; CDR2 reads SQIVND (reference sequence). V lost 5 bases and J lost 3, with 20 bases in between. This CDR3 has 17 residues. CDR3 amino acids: CASSQTPQRVPNQPQHF. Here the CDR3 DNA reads TGTGCCAGTAGTCAAACGCCCCAGCGAGTTCCCAATCAGCCCCAGCATTTT.

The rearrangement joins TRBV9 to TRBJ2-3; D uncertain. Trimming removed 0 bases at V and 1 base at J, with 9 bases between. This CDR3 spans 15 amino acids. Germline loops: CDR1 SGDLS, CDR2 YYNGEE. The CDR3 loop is CASSVEHHGTDTQYF. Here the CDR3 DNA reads TGTGCCAGCAGCGTAGAACATCACGGCACAGATACGCAGTATTTT.

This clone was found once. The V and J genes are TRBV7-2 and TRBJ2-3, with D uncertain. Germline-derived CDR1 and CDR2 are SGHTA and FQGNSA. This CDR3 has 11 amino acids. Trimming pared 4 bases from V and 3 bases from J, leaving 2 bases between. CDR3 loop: CASSSTDTQYF. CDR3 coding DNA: TGTGCCAGCAGCTCGACAGATACGCAGTATTTT. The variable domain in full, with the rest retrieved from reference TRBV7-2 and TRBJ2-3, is GAGVSQSPSNKVTEKGKDVELRCDPISGHTALYWYRQSLGQGLEFLIYFQGNSAPDKSGLPSDRFSAERTGGSVSTLTIQRTQQEDSAVYLCASSSTDTQYFGPGTRLTVL.

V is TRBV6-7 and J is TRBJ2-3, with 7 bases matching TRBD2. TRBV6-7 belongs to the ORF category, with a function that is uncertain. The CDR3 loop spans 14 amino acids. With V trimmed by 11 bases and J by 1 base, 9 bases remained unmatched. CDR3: CAASPGGGTDTQYF. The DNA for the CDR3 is TGTGCCGCATCCCCGGGGGGAGGCACAGATACGCAGTATTTT.

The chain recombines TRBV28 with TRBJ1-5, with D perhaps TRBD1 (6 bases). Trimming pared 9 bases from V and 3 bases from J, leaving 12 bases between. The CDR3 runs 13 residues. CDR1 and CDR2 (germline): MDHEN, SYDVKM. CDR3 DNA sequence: TGTGCCAGTACACAGGGATCCAATCAGCCCCAGCATTTT. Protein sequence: CASTQGSNQPQHF.

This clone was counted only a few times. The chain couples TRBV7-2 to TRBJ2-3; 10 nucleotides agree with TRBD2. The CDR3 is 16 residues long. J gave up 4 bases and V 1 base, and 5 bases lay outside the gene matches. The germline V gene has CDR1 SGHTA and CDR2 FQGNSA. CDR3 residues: CASSLEGTSAPDTQYF. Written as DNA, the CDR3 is TGTGCCAGCAGCTTAGAAGGGACTAGCGCCCCAGATACGCAGTATTTT. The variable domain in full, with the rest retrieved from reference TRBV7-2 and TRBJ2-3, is GAGVSQSPSNKVTEKGKDVELRCDPISGHTALYWYRQSLGQGLEFLIYFQGNSAPDKSGLPSDRFSAERTGGSVSTLTIQRTQQEDSAVYLCASSLEGTSAPDTQYFGPGTRLTVL.